Shown below are 29 T cell receptor beta chains from a single sample sequenced in a study of shared clonotypes between healthy human individuals. Naivety among CD8 cells was defined by CD45RO negativity and positive CCR7 selection, thereby excluding terminally differentiated effector memory CD45RA+ cells. TCRdb's table, derived via immunoSEQ multiplex PCR, lists solely in-frame clones and lacks some. Among about 2 million clones, less than 95% were seen once, and the ten largest hold roughly 1%. The specimen was naive CD8+ T cells sorted from blood. Receptor source: a man aged 18 to 30 in good health.

This clone is a singleton in its sample. The V call is TRBV11-2, the J call TRBJ2-7; 8 bases are shared with TRBD2. CDR3 length: 15 amino acids. V lost 6 bases and J lost 0; bases outside the gene matches: 7. CDR1 and CDR2 (germline): SGHAT, FQNNGV. DNA for the CDR3: TGTGCCAGCAGTCAGGCGGGGGGAAGCTCCTACGAGCAGTACTTC. The encoded protein is CASSQAGGSSYEQYF.

CDR3 loop: CASKGQSSYEQYF. The CDR3 nucleotides are TGTGCCAGCAAGGGACAGAGCTCCTACGAGCAGTACTTC. This chain links TRBV5-8 with TRBJ2-7; 7 bases fit TRBD1. The CDR3 sequence is 13 residues long. CDR1 is SGHTS and CDR2 is YDEGEE in the germline V gene. Trimming at V came to 6 bases and at J to 0 bases, leaving 3 bases not matched to a gene. Filled out from reference TRBV5-8 and TRBJ2-7, the complete variable domain reads EAGVTQSPTHLIKTRGQQATLRCSPISGHTSVYWYQQALGLGLQFLLWYDEGEERNRGNFPPRFSGRQFPNYSSELNVNALELEDSALYLCASKGQSSYEQYFGPGTRLTVT.

The chain carries TRBV7-2 and TRBJ1-1; D uncertain. The germline V and J ends were trimmed by 3 bases and 1 base, with 6 bases remaining between them. The CDR3 loop spans 13 amino acids. CDR1 is SGHTA and CDR2 is FQGNSA in the germline V gene. The CDR3 region has the DNA TGTGCCAGCAGCTTTCGAGAGAACACTGAAGCTTTCTTT. It translates to CASSFRENTEAFF.

This clone turned up a few times. This rearrangement joins TRBV30 to TRBJ2-5; 12 bases are shared with TRBD1. J lost 4 bases, V lost 2 bases, and 8 bases had no gene match. Germline assignment: CDR1 GTSNPN and CDR2 SVGIG (reference sequence). This CDR3 has 16 amino acids. CDR3 loop: CAWSLRRDRGRETQYF. CDR3 bases: TGTGCCTGGAGTCTTCGCCGGGACAGGGGGCGAGAGACCCAGTACTTC.

Comments on this clone: Other DNA sequences in the sample encode the same CDR3. J is TRBJ1-1 and V is TRBV19; D may be TRBD1 (6 bases). The V and J ends lost 6 bases and 0 bases respectively, with 8 bases between them. Germline V gene data show CDR1 as LNHDA and CDR2 as SQIVND (reference sequence). This CDR3 comprises 13 residues. CDR3 region: CASSRGMNTEAFF. CDR3 DNA sequence: TGTGCCAGTAGCAGGGGCATGAACACTGAAGCTTTCTTT.

V gene TRBV7-8 combines with J gene TRBJ2-2; no definite D call. Per germline, CDR1 SGHVS and CDR2 FQNEAQ. Trimming removed 4 bases at V and 0 bases at J, with 15 bases between. This CDR3 contains 17 residues. The CDR3 region is CASSSPRTNANTGELFF. DNA for the CDR3: TGTGCCAGCAGCTCCCCCCGGACCAACGCGAACACCGGGGAGCTGTTTTTT.

J is TRBJ1-2 and V is TRBV4-3; 8 nucleotides line up with TRBD1. V lost 2 bases and J lost 3; bases outside the gene matches: 5. The germline CDR1 and CDR2 sequences are LGHNA and YSLEER. This CDR3 comprises 15 residues. CDR3 residues: CASSQRQGADYGYTF. The CDR3 region has the DNA TGCGCCAGCAGCCAAAGGCAGGGGGCGGACTATGGCTACACCTTC.

The chain has TRBV27 and TRBJ1-5; D call uncertain. From germline, CDR1 is MNHEY and CDR2 SMNVEV (reference sequence). With 11 bases removed from V and 5 bases from J, the gap between germline ends came to 16 bases. The CDR3 has 13 amino acids. As DNA, the CDR3 is TGTGCCGGGCAAGTCGGGCCCTATCAGCCCCAGCATTTT. Translation gives CAGQVGPYQPQHF.

V usage is TRBV4-3 and J usage is TRBJ2-7; 12 nucleotides match TRBD1. CDR3 length equals 13 residues. Germline V CDR1 and CDR2: LGHNA, YSLEER. V was clipped by 3 bases and J by 9 bases; unmatched bases: 3. The CDR3 loop is CASSHGTGGWQYF. CDR3 sequence (DNA): TGCGCCAGCAGCCATGGGACAGGGGGCTGGCAGTACTTC.

This chain uses TRBV7-9 with TRBJ2-1, with TRBD1 as a possible D gene (6 bases). The CDR3 contains 15 residues. The germline gives CDR1 SEHNR, CDR2 FQNEAQ (reference sequence). V lost 5 bases and J 0 bases, leaving 11 bases between the germline ends. The CDR3 coding sequence is TGTGCCAGCAGCGCCCGGGACATCTCCTACAATGAGCAGTTCTTC. Protein sequence: CASSARDISYNEQFF.

The chain joins TRBV6-6 to TRBJ1-5; D is uncertain. CDR1 MNHNY and CDR2 SVGAGI come from the germline V gene (reference sequence). V lost 0 bases and J lost 4, with 7 bases in between. The CDR3 spans 14 residues. The CDR3, as DNA: TGTGCCAGCAGTTACTCAGTGGTTAATCAGCCCCAGCATTTT. Its translation is CASSYSVVNQPQHF.

The rearrangement links TRBV5-1 to TRBJ2-3, with D maybe TRBD1 (6 bases). In germline, CDR1 is SGHRS, CDR2 YFSETQ. V lost 3 bases and J 2 bases, leaving 16 bases between the germline ends. This CDR3 contains 16 residues. For the CDR3, the DNA is TGCGCCAGCAGCTCCCGGGACATTCTGGCCACAGATACGCAGTATTTT. Translating it yields CASSSRDILATDTQYF.

Written as DNA, the CDR3 is TGTGCCACCAGCAGAGCCGAGGGACTAGCGGACAATGAGCAGTTCTTC. Translating gives CATSRAEGLADNEQFF. The V gene is TRBV15, the J gene TRBJ2-1, with TRBD2 matching 11 bases. This CDR3 spans 16 amino acids. V lost 1 base to trimming and J lost 5 bases; unmatched junction nucleotides: 4. Germline CDR1 reads LNHNV; CDR2 reads YYDKDF (reference sequence).

This sequence joins TRBV12-5 and TRBJ2-7; perhaps TRBD2 as D (5 bases). Germline CDR1 is LGHNT and CDR2 is FRNRAP. V gave up 6 bases and J gave up 3 bases, with 9 bases separating them. This CDR3 region has 12 residues. The CDR3 bases are TGTGCTAGTGGGTGGGCGGGCTACGAGCAGTACTTC. Amino acid sequence: CASGWAGYEQYF.

This chain uses TRBV27 with TRBJ1-1, with D possibly being TRBD1 (6 bases). CDR3 length: 15 residues. With 1 base removed from V and 3 bases from J, the gap between germline ends came to 12 bases. Germline V lookup: CDR1 MNHEY, CDR2 SMNVEV (reference sequence). CDR3: CASSLLGGYDTEAFF. CDR3 DNA sequence: TGTGCCAGCAGTTTATTAGGGGGGTACGACACTGAAGCTTTCTTT.

This rearrangement joins TRBV28 to TRBJ1-6; TRBD1 might be the D (5 bases). The germline V and J ends were trimmed by 2 bases and 10 bases, with 12 bases remaining between them. The CDR3 length is 14 residues. Germline V lookup: CDR1 MDHEN, CDR2 SYDVKM. The CDR3: CASSLVQGASPLHF. Written as DNA, the CDR3 is TGTGCCAGCAGTTTAGTCCAGGGAGCCTCACCCCTCCACTTT.

This chain uses TRBV6-1 with TRBJ2-1; 9 bases are shared with TRBD2. Germline V CDR1 and CDR2: MNHNS, SASEGT. V shed 2 bases and J 9 bases; nucleotides not matched to a gene: 5. This CDR3 comprises 14 residues. CDR3 nucleotide sequence: TGTGCCAGCAGTGAATGGGGGACTAGCAGTGAGCAGTTCTTC. It encodes CASSEWGTSSEQFF.

This clone has only one observation. The J gene is TRBJ1-4, the V gene TRBV6-6; D is undetermined. The germline V gene encodes CDR1 MNHNY and CDR2 SVGAGI (reference sequence). The CDR3 has 14 amino acids. Trimming took 0 bases from V and 6 from J, leaving 8 bases between them. CDR3 DNA: TGTGCCAGCAGTTACTCCGGTACGGATGAAAAACTGTTTTTT. Protein product: CASSYSGTDEKLFF.

The V call is TRBV12-5, the J call TRBJ1-5; 8 nucleotides line up with TRBD1. The CDR3 loop spans 16 amino acids. V dropped 2 bases and J dropped 3; count of bases not matched to a gene: 6. In germline, CDR1 is LGHNT, CDR2 FRNRAP. Here the CDR3 reads CASGLTDRGPNQPQHF. The DNA of the CDR3 is TGTGCTAGTGGTTTGACAGACAGGGGTCCCAATCAGCCCCAGCATTTT.

The V call is TRBV4-1, the J call TRBJ2-3, with D possibly matching TRBD2 (5 bases). Trimming shortened V by 2 bases and J by 2 bases, and 11 bases separated the two germline ends. The CDR3 consists of 15 residues. Looked up from germline, CDR1 is MGHRA and CDR2 is YSYEKL. The CDR3 here is CASSQLLGDTDTQYF. CDR3 nucleotides: TGCGCCAGCAGCCAACTACTAGGAGACACAGATACGCAGTATTTT.

This clone showed up just once. The genes are TRBV7-9 and TRBJ2-7, with 11 bases fitting TRBD2. V lost 5 bases and J lost 0; bases outside the gene matches: 6. The CDR3 is 16 amino acids. The V gene's germline CDR1 is SEHNR and CDR2 FQNEAQ (reference sequence). The CDR3 coding sequence is TGTGCCAGCAGCCCGAGGGGACTAGCGGCCTCCTACGAGCAGTACTTC. Its protein product is CASSPRGLAASYEQYF. The variable domain in full, with the rest retrieved from reference TRBV7-9 and TRBJ2-7, is DTGVSQNPRHKITKRGQNVTFRCDPISEHNRLYWYRQTLGQGPEFLTYFQNEAQLEKSRLLSDRFSAERPKGSFSTLEIQRTEQGDSAMYLCASSPRGLAASYEQYFGPGTRLTVT.

This chain joins TRBV28 and TRBJ2-5; TRBD2 is a possible D gene (6 bases). The CDR3 is made up of 13 amino acids. V was trimmed by 3 bases and J by 3 bases, leaving 8 bases between them. Germline values: CDR1 MDHEN, CDR2 SYDVKM. The chain's CDR3 is CASSFAGKETQYF. The CDR3, as DNA: TGTGCCAGCAGTTTCGCGGGAAAAGAGACCCAGTACTTC.

V is TRBV5-8 and J is TRBJ2-7; TRBD1 aligns across 9 bases. V shed 0 bases and J 6 bases; nucleotides not matched to a gene: 4. CDR3 size: 14 residues. Per the germline V gene, CDR1 is SGHTS and CDR2 is YDEGEE. CDR3 nucleotides: TGTGCCAGCAGCTTGGCCGGGACAGGGTCCGAGCAGTACTTC. Its translation: CASSLAGTGSEQYF.

V and J are TRBV4-1 and TRBJ2-5, with D tentatively TRBD1 (5 bases). Germline CDR1 MGHRA, CDR2 YSYEKL. This CDR3 region has 14 residues. V was trimmed by 4 bases and J by 3 bases, leaving 12 bases between them. CDR3 protein: CASSPRQREETQYF. Here the CDR3 DNA reads TGCGCCAGCAGCCCACGACAGCGCGAAGAGACCCAGTACTTC.

This clone occurred once. The J gene is TRBJ2-7, the V gene TRBV30; TRBD2 aligns across 9 bases. The trim removed 0 bases at V and 1 base at J, leaving 10 bases unmatched. This CDR3 region has 17 residues. Germline V gives CDR1 GTSNPN, CDR2 SVGIG (reference sequence). CDR3 sequence (DNA): TGTGCCTGGAGTGTAGGCGGGGGGGCCTTTGGATCCTACGAGCAGTACTTC. It is translated as CAWSVGGGAFGSYEQYF.

The chain couples TRBV5-6 to TRBJ2-7; maybe TRBD1 (6 bases). This CDR3 has 14 amino acids. Per germline, CDR1 SGHDT and CDR2 YYEEEE. Trimming took off 0 bases at V and 5 bases at J, with 12 bases between the two ends. Written as DNA, the CDR3 is TGTGCCAGCAGCTTGGACAGGGCGGTCCACGAGCAGTACTTC. Translated: CASSLDRAVHEQYF.

The chain employs TRBV28 and TRBJ2-1; perhaps TRBD1 as D (6 bases). V was clipped by 3 bases and J by 5 bases, with 14 bases between them. Per the germline V gene, CDR1 is MDHEN and CDR2 is SYDVKM. The CDR3 is 15 residues long. The CDR3 spells CASSFYREGDNEQFF. The CDR3 DNA sequence: TGTGCCAGCAGTTTTTACAGGGAAGGGGACAATGAGCAGTTCTTC. Looking up the rest from reference TRBV28 and TRBJ2-1 gives the full variable domain: DVKVTQSSRYLVKRTGEKVFLECVQDMDHENMFWYRQDPGLGLRLIYFSYDVKMKEKGDIPEGYSVSREKKERFSLILESASTNQTSMYLCASSFYREGDNEQFFGPGTRLTVL.

This CDR3 reads CASSVGLMDQPQHF. In DNA, the CDR3 is TGTGCCAGCAGCGTAGGGTTGATGGATCAGCCCCAGCATTTT. The chain uses TRBV9 and TRBJ1-5; D call uncertain. V dropped 0 bases and J dropped 5 bases, with 9 bases sitting between them. This CDR3 is built from 14 residues. Germline V CDR1 and CDR2: SGDLS, YYNGEE. Looking up the rest from reference TRBV9 and TRBJ1-5 gives the full variable domain: DSGVTQTPKHLITATGQRVTLRCSPRSGDLSVYWYQQSLDQGLQFLIQYYNGEERAKGNILERFSAQQFPDLHSELNLSSLELGDSALYFCASSVGLMDQPQHFGDGTRLSIL.

The chain joins TRBV7-6 to TRBJ1-5; D may be TRBD1 (6 bases). V was pared by 1 base and J by 9 bases, with 16 bases between. The CDR3 length is 15 residues. Germline V gives CDR1 SGHVS, CDR2 FNYEAQ. DNA of the CDR3: TGTGCCAGCAGCTTAGTTTCCACAGGGCGGTGGCCCCAGCATTTT. Translation: CASSLVSTGRWPQHF.